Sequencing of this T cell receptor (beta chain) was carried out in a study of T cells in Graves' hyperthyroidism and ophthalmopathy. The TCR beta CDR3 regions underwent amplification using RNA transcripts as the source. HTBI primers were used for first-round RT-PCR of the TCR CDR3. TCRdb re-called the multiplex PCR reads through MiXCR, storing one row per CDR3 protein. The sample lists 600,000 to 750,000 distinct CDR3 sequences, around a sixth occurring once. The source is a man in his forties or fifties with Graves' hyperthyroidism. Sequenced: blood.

This CDR3 reads CASGLVKYTGLVPATNEKLFF. In DNA form, the CDR3 reads TGTGCTAGTGGTTTGGTAAAGTATACAGGGCTAGTCCCTGCAACTAATGAAAAACTGTTTTTT. The genes are TRBV12-5 and TRBJ1-4; possible D gene TRBD1, 6 bases. Germline-derived CDR1 and CDR2 are LGHNT and FRNRAP. Deletions cut 0 bases from V and 0 bases from J, with 23 bases between. The CDR3 is 21 amino acids.